Listed below are T cell receptor beta chains from one sample, sequenced in a study of OX40 agonist ivuxolimab in advanced cancers. Assay used: immunoSEQ multiplex PCR; TCRdb lists only in-frame clones, some missing. The sample records tens of thousands of clones, approximately 90% being singletons. The specimen was CD4+ or CD8+ T cells sorted from blood, collected in a trial of the OX40 agonist ivuxolimab. These receptor sequences come from an adult with an advanced solid tumor such as melanoma, head and neck, liver or kidney cancer. The CDR3 runs from the conserved cysteine through the conserved F or W. The D gene is left open where the match is weak. A clone size is listed for some rows: how often the clone was seen (once, few, many), or a class if it is expanded.

d_call clone_size j_call v_call cdr3_aa cdr3_nt
- - TRBJ2-5 TRBV5-1 CASSLQELYQETQYF TGCGCCAGCAGCTTGCAGGAGCTTTACCAAGAGACCCAGTACTTC
- - TRBJ2-5 TRBV6-1 CASSQIGTEQYF TGTGCCAGCAGTCAAATCGGGACTGAGCAGTACTTC
- - TRBJ1-2 TRBV19 CASSTSYATGHDGYTF TGTGCCAGTAGTACCAGCTATGCAACAGGTCACGATGGCTACACCTTC
- - TRBJ2-3 TRBV10-3 CAIRERSTDTQYF TGTGCCATTCGGGAGCGCAGCACAGATACGCAGTATTTT
- once TRBJ1-5 TRBV7-2 CASSLGRGSNQPQHF TGTGCCAGCAGCTTAGGAAGGGGGAGCAATCAGCCCCAGCATTTT
TRBD1 - TRBJ2-5 TRBV27 CATGQGDVETQYF TGTGCCACTGGACAGGGAGATGTAGAGACCCAGTACTTC
- - TRBJ2-1 TRBV28 CASSLFPRRGYNEQFF TGTGCCAGCAGTTTGTTTCCCAGAAGGGGTTACAATGAGCAGTTCTTC
- - TRBJ1-2 TRBV18 CASSPPGSSTNYGYTF TGTGCCAGCTCACCACCCGGCAGTAGCACTAACTATGGCTACACCTTC
- - TRBJ2-5 TRBV7-9 CASSTWDDQETQYF TGTGCCAGCAGCACCTGGGACGACCAAGAGACCCAGTACTTC
- - TRBJ2-2 TRBV9 CASSVVSSTGELFF TGTGCCAGCAGCGTAGTGTCGAGCACCGGGGAGCTGTTTTTT
- - TRBJ1-5 TRBV28 CASRSGNQPQHF TGTGCCAGCAGGTCAGGCAATCAGCCCCAGCATTTT
- - TRBJ1-1 TRBV30 CAWTEGDGTEAFF TGTGCCTGGACGGAGGGAGATGGCACTGAAGCTTTCTTT
TRBD2 - TRBJ2-3 TRBV29-1 CSGGTSGRASDTQYF TGCAGCGGAGGGACTAGCGGGAGGGCCTCAGATACGCAGTATTTT
- - TRBJ1-5 TRBV6-6 CASSYSIGGGQPQHF TGTGCCAGCAGTTACTCGATTGGGGGAGGTCAGCCCCAGCATTTT
- - TRBJ2-1 TRBV6-1 CASSEGRAGAREQFF TGTGCCAGCAGTGAAGGACGGGCGGGGGCACGGGAGCAGTTCTTC
- - TRBJ2-1 TRBV16 CASSQARLNEQFF TGTGCCAGCAGCCAAGCTAGACTCAATGAGCAGTTCTTC